The T cell receptor (beta chain) under discussion was sequenced for a study of T cell responses to AZD1222 COVID-19 vaccine. In the case of this clone: Its cognate antigen is unknown. Other DNA sequences from this sample encode an identical CDR3 as well.

Sequencing was performed with immunoSEQ multiplex PCR; in TCRdb, only in-frame clones are kept and a portion is missing. Counted here are some 150,000 clones, around nine tenths occurring once; the ten biggest clones make up over 4%. The CDR3 is 11 residues long. Per the germline V gene, CDR1 is LGHDT and CDR2 is YNNKEL (reference sequence). V gave up 4 bases and J gave up 6 bases, with 5 bases separating them. Findings and caveats of the study: Two AZD1222 administrations were followed by greater Spike-specific TCR breadth and depth. In a largely white British group with more females than males, clonal diversity was possibly underestimated.

This TCR derives from an adult who received the AZD1222 COVID-19 vaccine. The J gene is TRBJ2-3, the V gene TRBV3-1 (or the pseudogene TRBV3-2); no firm D call. The specimen was peripheral blood, collected 28 days after the second AZD1222 dose. CDR3 protein: CASSLGDTQYF. The CDR3 bases are TGTGCCAGCAGCCTAGGGGATACGCAGTATTTT.